Below are 5 T cell receptor beta chains sequenced from a single sample in a study of cytomegalovirus exposure and HLA in healthy donors (dated by TCRdb to about 2017). Libraries were constructed by the immunoSEQ multiplex PCR assay. For the multiplex PCR, a mixture combining 60 forward primers for TCR Vbeta segments and 13 reverse primers for TCR Jbeta segments was used. In TCRdb, the immuneACCESS table is reduced to in-frame sequences with V and J assigned. These tables do not hold every clone; where another copy was compared, an unresolved V gene accounts for under half, and the others remain unexplained. Across this sample there are about 200,000 clones, with about 77% seen only once. 2.5% to 3.5% of the sample is held by the ten biggest clonotypes. The sequenced sample was PBMCs. Every receptor here comes from a woman aged 25 to 39 in good health and CMV-seronegative.

Comments on this clone: The junction shows a germline mismatch at one end, possibly a read error. The V gene is TRBV5-1, the J gene TRBJ1-2, with D perhaps matching TRBD1 (6 bases). In germline, CDR1 is SGHRS, CDR2 YFSETQ. The CDR3 has 16 amino acids. Here the CDR3 DNA reads TGCGCCAGCAAGTTACAGGGAGGGTCCGCGGGGCATGAGTGGATGTTC. Protein sequence: CASKLQGGSAGHEWMF. Complete variable domain (other parts from reference TRBV5-1 and TRBJ1-2): KAGVTQTPRYLIKTRGQQVTLSCSPISGHRSVSWYQQTPGQGLQFLFEYFSETQRNKGNFPGRFSGRQFSNSRSEMNVSTLELGDSALYLCASKLQGGSAGHEWMFGSGTRLTVV.

This clone appeared a few times. This chain uses TRBV28 with TRBJ1-2, with D maybe TRBD1 (5 bases). V lost 3 bases, J lost 8 bases, and 19 bases lay in between. This CDR3 is 15 amino acids long. CDR1 and CDR2 from the germline V gene are MDHEN and SYDVKM. Here the CDR3 reads CASSFFAEAKGGYTF. Here the CDR3 DNA reads TGTGCCAGCAGTTTCTTTGCCGAAGCGAAGGGGGGCTACACCTTC.

The chain uses TRBV18 and TRBJ1-5; 8 positions match TRBD1. Trimming removed 4 bases from V and 6 bases from J; junction bases left unmatched: 11. Germline values: CDR1 KGHSH, CDR2 LQKENI. This CDR3 is 16 amino acids long. CDR3 nucleotide sequence: TGTGCCAGCTCACGATTAGGACAGGGAGTTGGTCAGCCCCAGCATTTT. Its protein is CASSRLGQGVGQPQHF.

In its sample, this clone was seen once. The chain links TRBV2 to TRBJ2-7; 8 nucleotides line up with TRBD2. Germline CDR1 and CDR2: SNHLY and FYNNEI. The CDR3 has 16 residues. After removal of 8 bases from V and 2 bases from J, the junction contained 14 bases not matched to a gene. Here the CDR3 DNA reads TGTGCCAGCCGGGCGGAATATAGCGGGATTACCTACGAGCAGTACTTC. Residues: CASRAEYSGITYEQYF.

The gene calls are TRBV18 and TRBJ1-5; 7 bases are a match to TRBD1. V dropped 2 bases and J dropped 3; count of bases not matched to a gene: 4. The CDR3 length is 15 residues. Per germline, CDR1 KGHSH and CDR2 LQKENI. The CDR3 sequence: CASSPRTGANQPQHF. The CDR3 DNA is TGTGCCAGCTCACCAAGGACAGGTGCCAATCAGCCCCAGCATTTT.